The 10 T cell receptor beta chains presented below share a single source sample, sequenced in a study of T-cell reconstitution after alpha-beta-depleted transplantation in children. Construction of the TCRbeta library involved unique molecular identifiers. TCRdb independently ran MiXCR on the PCR reads; one entry per CDR3 protein. Among about half a million distinct CDR3 sequences listed, around 13% were seen once. The source material was PBMCs from the stem cell graft donor, sampled from the stem cell graft. The receptors shown here come from a human donor who donated a stem cell graft to a child with combined immunodeficiency.

The table lists this clonotype with many counts. The chain combines TRBV6-2 or TRBV6-3 with TRBJ2-5; D might be TRBD2 (6 bases). The V end was cut by 5 bases, the J end by 2 bases, with 12 bases between. This CDR3 has 14 amino acids. Looked up from germline, CDR1 is MNHEY and CDR2 is SVGEGT. This CDR3 reads CASSARGIQETQYF. Written as DNA, the CDR3 is TGTGCCAGCAGTGCACGGGGGATACAAGAGACCCAGTACTTC.

J is TRBJ2-5 and V is TRBV5-1; 9 bases are shared with TRBD1. This CDR3 has 15 amino acids. V shed 4 bases, J shed 5 bases, and the junction held 9 bases outside the gene matches. CDR1 is SGHRS, CDR2 YFSETQ, per germline. DNA for the CDR3: TGCGCCAGCAGCCCACCGACAGGGGGTTCCGAGACCCAGTACTTC. It yields the protein CASSPPTGGSETQYF.

This clonotype was seen ten or more times. The chain links TRBV6-2 or TRBV6-3 to TRBJ1-6; tentative D call: TRBD1 (5 bases). Germline V gives CDR1 MNHEY, CDR2 SVGEGT. V shed 6 bases and J shed 11 bases, with 14 bases lying between them. The CDR3 runs to 13 residues. The CDR3 bases are TGTGCCAGCAGGTCAAGGGGTCTTACACCCCTCCACTTT. This sequence encodes CASRSRGLTPLHF.

This clonotype came up many times. This chain uses TRBV12-3 or TRBV12-4 with TRBJ1-2; 7 bases map to TRBD1. The CDR3 has 13 amino acids. With 3 bases clipped from V and 6 bases from J, the junction kept 4 bases outside the gene matches. The CDR3 spells CASSFGGGHGYTF. The CDR3 DNA reads TGTGCCAGCAGTTTTGGAGGGGGCCATGGCTACACCTTC.

This clonotype was counted only a few times. J is TRBJ2-3 and V is TRBV20-1; tentative D call: TRBD1 (5 bases). The CDR3 sequence is 16 residues long. Germline CDR1 and CDR2: DFQATT and SNEGSKA (reference sequence). V was cut by 2 bases and J by 2 bases, with 17 bases left in between. CDR3 in amino acids: CSARIATVTPTDTQYF. In DNA, the CDR3 is TGCAGTGCTAGAATCGCGACAGTCACCCCCACAGATACGCAGTATTTT.

Turning to this clonotype: A much larger clonotype is one base distant, so this may be a read error. The rearrangement joins TRBV12-3 or TRBV12-4 to TRBJ1-1; TRBD1 aligns across 7 bases. The ends lost 7 bases at V and 7 bases at J; junction bases unmatched: 9. The CDR3 runs to 13 residues. The CDR3: CASNLYRDSEAFF. The CDR3 DNA reads TGTGCCAGCAATCTTTACCGGGACAGTGAAGCTTTCTTT.

There are a few counts of this clonotype. V gene TRBV29-1 combines with J gene TRBJ2-7; TRBD1 matches 7 bases. V lost 6 bases, J lost 6 bases, and 17 bases stayed unmatched. CDR3 length equals 15 residues. Germline CDR1 reads SQVTM; CDR2 reads ANQGSEA. CDR3 bases: TGCAGCGTGGGGAAGGGGGCGACGAGTTCCAGCGAGCAGTACTTC. This encodes CSVGKGATSSSEQYF.

About this clonotype: A much larger clone lies a single base off, so this may be a read error. The chain combines TRBV5-1 with TRBJ1-4; D not resolved. Germline CDR1 is SGHRS and CDR2 is YFSETQ. The V end lost 7 bases, the J end lost 12 bases, and 19 bases lay between the germline ends. The CDR3 sequence is 13 residues long. CDR3 nucleotide sequence: TGCGCCAGCGGCAACGGACCCGGACGGGAACTGTTTTTT. Its translation: CASGNGPGRELFF.

The chain is built from TRBV7-9 and TRBJ2-3; TRBD2 is a possible D gene (6 bases). The CDR3 is 16 amino acids. V was clipped by 1 base and J by 2 bases, with 13 bases between them. Germline loops: CDR1 SEHNR, CDR2 FQNEAQ (reference sequence). CDR3 loop: CASSLDGGAYTDTQYF. CDR3 bases: TGTGCCAGCAGCTTAGATGGCGGGGCTTACACAGATACGCAGTATTTT.

This clonotype has a count of ten or more. The chain recombines TRBV29-1 with TRBJ2-1; 16 positions agree with TRBD2. This CDR3 has 15 amino acids. In germline, CDR1 is SQVTM, CDR2 ANQGSEA. V lost 3 bases to trimming and J lost 7 bases; unmatched junction nucleotides: 3. CDR3 nucleotide sequence: TGCAGCGTTGAGGGGACTAGCGGGAGGGTTAATGAGCAGTTCTTC. Amino acids: CSVEGTSGRVNEQFF.